The 15 T cell receptor beta chains presented below share a single source sample, sequenced in a study of a mutant IDH1 vaccine in newly diagnosed glioma. Their recognized antigens are unknown. Here immunoSEQ multiplex PCR was the method, and the copy in TCRdb shows in-frame clones only, minus some. The sample lists nearly 35,000 clones; about 86% were seen once. Time point: week 5, during vaccination. Every single dose of the vaccine, 300 ug of mutant IDH1 20-mer peptide, came with topical imiquimod. The sequenced sample was PBMCs, obtained from a glioma patient whose treatment included an IDH1 peptide vaccine. Every receptor here comes from a man aged 30 to 39 with glioma.

This rearrangement joins TRBV4-3 to TRBJ1-2, with TRBD1 matching 8 bases. CDR1 is LGHNA, CDR2 YSLEER, per germline. The CDR3 runs to 17 residues. The V segment lost 2 bases and the J segment 6 bases; nucleotides outside the gene matches: 14. The CDR3 spells CASSQPLGQGVGDGYTF. The CDR3 nucleotides read TGCGCCAGCAGCCAACCCCTAGGACAGGGAGTGGGGGATGGCTACACCTTC.

The chain recombines TRBV5-3 with TRBJ1-3; no clear D gene. TRBV5-3 is an ORF for which the function is uncertain. V was trimmed by 1 base and J by 2 bases, leaving 10 bases between them. The CDR3 contains 15 residues. The chain's CDR3 is CARSLTSHTGNTIYF. For the CDR3, the DNA is TGTGCCAGAAGCTTGACGTCGCATACTGGAAACACCATATATTTT.

In its sample, this clone was seen a few times. The chain joins TRBV6-6 to TRBJ2-2; maybe TRBD1 (5 bases). The CDR3 loop spans 14 amino acids. Germline values: CDR1 MNHNY, CDR2 SVGAGI (reference sequence). The V gene lost 8 bases and the J gene lost 3 bases, with 13 bases spanning the gap. CDR3 in DNA: TGTGCCAGCCTCGACAGAGCTCACACCGGGGAGCTGTTTTTT. It codes for CASLDRAHTGELFF.

Comments on this clone: One junction end disagrees with the germline gene, perhaps due to a read error. The chain is built from TRBV2 and TRBJ2-7; 8 nucleotides agree with TRBD1. Germline V CDR1 and CDR2: SNHLY, FYNNEI. This CDR3 region has 14 residues. This chain's CDR3 is CASRYGTGSHEQYF. The CDR3 nucleotides are TGTGCCAGCAGGTACGGGACAGGCTCCCACGAGCAGTACTTC.

The count of this clone is one. The chain links TRBV29-1 to TRBJ2-3; either TRBD1 or TRBD2 may supply D (6 bases each). The CDR3 is made up of 19 amino acids. The V and J ends lost 2 bases and 3 bases respectively, with 27 bases between them. The V gene's germline CDR1 is SQVTM and CDR2 ANQGSEA. CDR3 DNA: TGCAGCGTTGAAAACCCCTCCATCAGTGGGGGGCTTTGGACAGATACGCAGTATTTT. Residues: CSVENPSISGGLWTDTQYF.

This sequence joins TRBV19 and TRBJ2-2; TRBD2 agrees at 8 bases. Germline V CDR1 and CDR2: LNHDA, SQIVND (reference sequence). J gave up 3 bases and V 8 bases, and 8 bases lay outside the gene matches. This CDR3 spans 15 amino acids. The CDR3 nucleotides are TGTGCCAGTGCCCCCGGGACTAGGGACACCGGGGAGCTGTTTTTT. Encoded protein: CASAPGTRDTGELFF.

V is TRBV9 and J is TRBJ1-2, with a tentative D call TRBD1 (5 bases). CDR3 length: 12 amino acids. Germline CDR1 is SGDLS and CDR2 is YYNGEE. Trimming pared 9 bases from V and 6 bases from J, leaving 15 bases between. The CDR3 spells CAIPGGDDGYTF. The CDR3 DNA sequence: TGTGCCATCCCAGGAGGGGATGATGGCTACACCTTC.

The chain combines TRBV5-1 with TRBJ2-7; no clear D. V gave up 3 bases and J gave up 1 base, with 8 bases separating them. CDR3 size: 13 residues. The germline CDR1 and CDR2 sequences are SGHRS and YFSETQ. The CDR3 DNA sequence: TGCGCCAGCAGCTCCGGTCCTTCCTACGAGCAGTACTTC. Its translation is CASSSGPSYEQYF.

The chain recombines TRBV9 with TRBJ1-1, with D possibly matching TRBD1 (5 bases). The CDR3 consists of 14 residues. CDR1 and CDR2 (germline): SGDLS, YYNGEE. V was shortened by 0 bases and J by 7 bases, with 13 bases between the two germline ends. The CDR3 sequence is CASSVGGRVGEAFF. DNA for the CDR3: TGTGCCAGCAGCGTAGGGGGCCGAGTGGGTGAAGCTTTCTTT. Variable domain in full (rest from reference TRBV9 and TRBJ1-1): DSGVTQTPKHLITATGQRVTLRCSPRSGDLSVYWYQQSLDQGLQFLIQYYNGEERAKGNILERFSAQQFPDLHSELNLSSLELGDSALYFCASSVGGRVGEAFFGQGTRLTVV.

CDR3 sequence: CATRTDATNEKLFF. The CDR3 DNA is TGTGCCACGAGAACAGATGCAACTAATGAAAAACTGTTTTTT. The rearrangement uses TRBV30 and TRBJ1-4; no firm D call. V dropped 8 bases and J dropped 0 bases, with 13 bases sitting between them. Germline CDR1 GTSNPN, CDR2 SVGIG (reference sequence). The CDR3 covers 14 residues.

V usage is TRBV5-1 and J usage is TRBJ2-1; D tentatively fits TRBD1 or TRBD2 (6 bases each). The CDR3 is 17 amino acids. Germline CDR1 reads SGHRS; CDR2 reads YFSETQ. V was clipped by 1 base and J by 4 bases, with 18 bases between them. CDR3 loop: CASSLLEGTKGYNEQFF. The CDR3, as DNA: TGCGCCAGCAGCTTGTTGGAGGGGACAAAGGGATACAATGAGCAGTTCTTC.

This chain connects TRBV19 to TRBJ2-7, with D possibly matching TRBD2 (6 bases). This CDR3 has 14 amino acids. The germline CDR1 and CDR2 sequences are LNHDA and SQIVND (reference sequence). Trimming cost V 7 bases and J 2 bases, with 15 bases left between them. CDR3 nucleotide sequence: TGTGCCAGTAAAAAGCGGGCTACTACCTACGAGCAGTACTTC. Amino acid sequence: CASKKRATTYEQYF.

The chain couples TRBV18 to TRBJ1-6; TRBD1 aligns across 8 bases. V shed 6 bases and J 6 bases; nucleotides not matched to a gene: 4. Germline loops: CDR1 KGHSH, CDR2 LQKENI. The CDR3 runs to 14 residues. CDR3 DNA sequence: TGTGCCAGCTCGGGCACAGGGGGTAATTCACCCCTCCACTTT. As protein: CASSGTGGNSPLHF.

The V gene is TRBV5-4, the J gene TRBJ2-1; D may be TRBD1 or TRBD2 (7 bases each). Trimming cost V 6 bases and J 7 bases, with 23 bases left between them. The CDR3 is 16 residues long. CDR1 and CDR2 from the germline V gene are SGHNT and YYREEE (reference sequence). CDR3 DNA: TGTGCCAGCACCTCCGGAGGGGGAGGGGGCACGAATGAGCAGTTCTTC. This translates into CASTSGGGGGTNEQFF. Full variable domain (missing parts from reference TRBV5-4 and TRBJ2-1): ETGVTQSPTHLIKTRGQQVTLRCSSQSGHNTVSWYQQALGQGPQFIFQYYREEENGRGNFPPRFSGLQFPNYSSELNVNALELDDSALYLCASTSGGGGGTNEQFFGPGTRLTVL.

This chain uses TRBV14 with TRBJ2-7; 7 positions agree with TRBD2. This CDR3 is built from 17 residues. The trim removed 0 bases at V and 3 bases at J, leaving 11 bases unmatched. Per germline, CDR1 SGHDN and CDR2 FVKESK. CDR3 protein: CASSQDPPGGGFYEQYF. Here the CDR3 DNA reads TGTGCCAGCAGCCAAGATCCGCCTGGGGGAGGGTTCTACGAGCAGTACTTC.